This T cell receptor (beta chain) was obtained from a study of identical twins. This CDR3 is 15 amino acids long. V dropped 2 bases and J dropped 5 bases, with 13 bases sitting between them. The germline gives CDR1 KGHSH, CDR2 LQKENI. MiXCR was run by TCRdb on the 5' RACE reads, yielding one entry per CDR3 protein. Found here are about 790,000 distinct CDR3 sequences, 18% of them singletons; the top ten hold about an eighth. These sequences were also reported in another study, on T cells expressing NK-cell markers. Per that paper: Researchers report these clonotypes also headed the CD3+CD56-NKG2C+ fraction in several donors.

This sequence was found in a woman aged 18-29 years in good health. V usage is TRBV18 and J usage is TRBJ1-5, with D perhaps TRBD1 (6 bases). The sequenced sample consisted of PBMCs. CDR3 residues: CASSPEWGPDQPQHF. The CDR3, as DNA: TGTGCCAGCTCACCAGAGTGGGGGCCGGATCAGCCCCAGCATTTT.